Listed below are T cell receptor beta chains from one sample, sequenced in a study of siplizumab effects on memory and regulatory T cells. TCRdb keeps only in-frame clones here, not all; method: immunoSEQ multiplex PCR. Here the sample spans about 100,000 clones, about 90% being singletons. The sequenced sample was Tregs sorted from blood. These receptors were collected from a human donor in good health. The CDR3 runs from the conserved cysteine through the conserved F or W. The D gene is left open where the match is weak. The size of a clone is reported for some rows only, either as once, few or many, or as a class for expanded clones.

clone size,J gene,V gene,D gene,CDR3 length,CDR3 DNA,CDR3 protein
.,TRBJ2-5,TRBV29-1,TRBD2,12,TGCAGCGTCCGACTAGCGGAAGAGACCCAGTACTTC,CSVRLAEETQYF
.,TRBJ1-2,TRBV27,TRBD1,13,TGTGCCAGCAGGACAGGGACTAACTATGGCTACACCTTC,CASRTGTNYGYTF
.,TRBJ2-2,TRBV28,TRBD1,16,TGTGCCAGCAACGCTTCGAACAGGGGGCCAACCGGGGAGCTGTTTTTT,CASNASNRGPTGELFF
.,TRBJ1-2,TRBV5-1,.,12,TGCGCCAGCAGCTCCGAACGGGGAGGCTACACCTTC,CASSSERGGYTF
.,TRBJ2-7,TRBV7-2,.,14,TGTGCCAGCAGCTTAGAGGCTCTAACCTACGAGCAGTACTTC,CASSLEALTYEQYF
.,TRBJ2-3,TRBV5-4,.,16,TGTGCCAGCAGCCCTCTGACGGGCAGGGGGGCCGATACGCAGTATTTT,CASSPLTGRGADTQYF
.,TRBJ2-1,TRBV6-1,TRBD2,13,TGTGCCAGCAGGGAAGCGGGGATGAATGAGCAGTTCTTC,CASREAGMNEQFF
.,TRBJ2-3,TRBV7-7,TRBD2,17,TGTGCTAGCAGCCCCCTGCCGACTAGCGGGAGAACAGATACGCAGTATTTT,CASSPLPTSGRTDTQYF
few,TRBJ2-2,TRBV9,TRBD2,18,TGTGCCAGCAGCGTAGCTACGGGACTACGGGGCCGAACCGGGGAGCTGTTTTTT,CASSVATGLRGRTGELFF
.,TRBJ1-4,TRBV28,.,15,TGTGCCAGCAGCCCGGCCGGTGGCCCTAATGAAAAACTGTTTTTT,CASSPAGGPNEKLFF
.,TRBJ1-3,TRBV6-5,.,14,TGTGCCAGCAGTTACTCCCACAGTGGAAACACCATATATTTT,CASSYSHSGNTIYF
.,TRBJ2-7,TRBV18,TRBD2,15,TGTGCCAGCTCACCACCTCTAGCGGGAGCGCACGAGCAGTACTTC,CASSPPLAGAHEQYF
once,TRBJ1-4,TRBV5-1,.,12,TGCGCCAGCAGCTCGATGAATGAAAAACTGTTTTTT,CASSSMNEKLFF
.,TRBJ1-2,TRBV19,.,17,TGTGCCAGTAGTATTGTCGCTACAGGGAGCGCTAACTATGGCTACACCTTC,CASSIVATGSANYGYTF
few,TRBJ1-1,TRBV6-6,TRBD1,14,TGTGCCAGCAGTTACCCGGGACAGACCACTGAAGCTTTCTTT,CASSYPGQTTEAFF
few,TRBJ2-7,TRBV7-6,TRBD1,14,TGTGCCAGCAGCTCATGGGACAGCCCCTACGAGCAGTACTTC,CASSSWDSPYEQYF
.,TRBJ2-6,TRBV2,.,14,TGTGCCAGCACCACCCCCACTGGGGCCAACGTCCTGACTTTC,CASTTPTGANVLTF
.,TRBJ1-2,TRBV14,TRBD1,16,TGTGCCAGCAGCCATACCGGGACAGGGGGCGCCTATGGCTACACCTTC,CASSHTGTGGAYGYTF